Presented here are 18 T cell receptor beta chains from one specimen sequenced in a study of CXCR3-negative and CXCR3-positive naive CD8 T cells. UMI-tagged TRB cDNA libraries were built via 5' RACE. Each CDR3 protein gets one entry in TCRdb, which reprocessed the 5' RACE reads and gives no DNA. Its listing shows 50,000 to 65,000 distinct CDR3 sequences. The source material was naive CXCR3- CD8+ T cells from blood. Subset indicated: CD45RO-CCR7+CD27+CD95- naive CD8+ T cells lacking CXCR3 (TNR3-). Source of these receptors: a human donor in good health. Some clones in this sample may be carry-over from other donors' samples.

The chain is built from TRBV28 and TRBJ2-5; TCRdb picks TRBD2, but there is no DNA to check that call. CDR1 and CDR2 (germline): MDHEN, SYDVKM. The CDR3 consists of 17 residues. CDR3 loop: CASSAGPPGAVGETQYF.

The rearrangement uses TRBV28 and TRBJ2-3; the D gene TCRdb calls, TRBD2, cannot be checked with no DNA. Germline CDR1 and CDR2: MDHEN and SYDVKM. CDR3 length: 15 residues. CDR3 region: CASSLAGGYTDTQYF.

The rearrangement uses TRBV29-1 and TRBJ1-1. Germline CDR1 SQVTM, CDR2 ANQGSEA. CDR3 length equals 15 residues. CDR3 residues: CSVESYSLMNTEAFF. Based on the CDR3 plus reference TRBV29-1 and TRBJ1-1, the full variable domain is SAVISQKPSRDICQRGTSLTIQCQVDSQVTMMFWYRQQPGQSLTLIATANQGSEATYESGFVIDKFPISRPNLTFSTLTVSNMSPEDSSIYLCSVESYSLMNTEAFFGQGTRLTVV.

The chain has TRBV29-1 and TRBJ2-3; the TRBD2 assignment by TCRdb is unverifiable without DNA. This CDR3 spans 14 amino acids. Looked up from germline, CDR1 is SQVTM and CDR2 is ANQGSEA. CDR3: CSVSAGPVTDTQYF.

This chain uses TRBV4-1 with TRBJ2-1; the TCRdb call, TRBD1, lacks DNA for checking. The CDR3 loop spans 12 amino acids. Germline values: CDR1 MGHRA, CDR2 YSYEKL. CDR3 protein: CASSQDAGVKFF.

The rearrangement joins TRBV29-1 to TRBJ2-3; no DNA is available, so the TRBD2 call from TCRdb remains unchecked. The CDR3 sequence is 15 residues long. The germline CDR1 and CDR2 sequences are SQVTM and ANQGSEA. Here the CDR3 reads CSVVASGRETDTQYF.

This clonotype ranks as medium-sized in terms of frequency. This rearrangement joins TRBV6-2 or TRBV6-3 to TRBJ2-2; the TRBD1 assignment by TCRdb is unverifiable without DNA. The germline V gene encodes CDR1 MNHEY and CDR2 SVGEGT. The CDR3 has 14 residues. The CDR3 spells CASREQGYTGELFF.

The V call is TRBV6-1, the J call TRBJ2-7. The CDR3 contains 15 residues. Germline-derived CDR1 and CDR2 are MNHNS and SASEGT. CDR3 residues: CASISVVVYSYEQYF.

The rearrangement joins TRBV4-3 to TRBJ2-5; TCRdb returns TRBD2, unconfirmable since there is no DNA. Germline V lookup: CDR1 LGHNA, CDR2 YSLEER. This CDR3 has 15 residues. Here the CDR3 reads CASSYLLAGQETQYF.

CDR3 in amino acids: CASNQGTTYEQYF. This chain joins TRBV28 and TRBJ2-7. This CDR3 contains 13 residues. Germline CDR1 reads MDHEN; CDR2 reads SYDVKM. Using reference TRBV28 and TRBJ2-7 for the parts outside the CDR3, the full variable domain is DVKVTQSSRYLVKRTGEKVFLECVQDMDHENMFWYRQDPGLGLRLIYFSYDVKMKEKGDIPEGYSVSREKKERFSLILESASTNQTSMYLCASNQGTTYEQYFGPGTRLTVT.

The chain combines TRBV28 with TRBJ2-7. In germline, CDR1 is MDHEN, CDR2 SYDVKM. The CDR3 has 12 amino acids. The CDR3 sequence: CASSFVHYEQYF.

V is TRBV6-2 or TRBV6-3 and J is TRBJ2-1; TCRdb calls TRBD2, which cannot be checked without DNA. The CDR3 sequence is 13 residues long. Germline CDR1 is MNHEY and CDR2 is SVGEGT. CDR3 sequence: CASSPGLRGEQFF.

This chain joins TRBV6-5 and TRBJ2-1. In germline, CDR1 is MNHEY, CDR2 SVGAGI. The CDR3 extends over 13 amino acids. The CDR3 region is CASSPFRLNEQFF.

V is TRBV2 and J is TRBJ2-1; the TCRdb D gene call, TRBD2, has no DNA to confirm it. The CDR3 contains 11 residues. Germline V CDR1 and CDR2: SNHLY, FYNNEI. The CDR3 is CASAGLREQFF.

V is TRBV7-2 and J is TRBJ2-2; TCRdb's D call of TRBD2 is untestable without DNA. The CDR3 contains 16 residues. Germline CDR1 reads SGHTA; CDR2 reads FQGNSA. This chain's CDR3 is CASSSHRATNTGELFF.

The chain's CDR3 is CASSLTGTSYEQYF. This rearrangement joins TRBV7-3 to TRBJ2-7. Germline V gene data show CDR1 as SGHTA and CDR2 as FQGTGA. The CDR3 has 14 amino acids.

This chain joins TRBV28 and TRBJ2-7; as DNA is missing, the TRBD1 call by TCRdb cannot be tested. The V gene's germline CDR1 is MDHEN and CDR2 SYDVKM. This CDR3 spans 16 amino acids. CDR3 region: CASSLLTGGDTYEQYF.

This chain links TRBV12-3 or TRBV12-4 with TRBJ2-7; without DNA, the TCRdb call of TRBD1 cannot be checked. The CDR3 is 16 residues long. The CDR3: CASSPSTAKSSYEQYF.